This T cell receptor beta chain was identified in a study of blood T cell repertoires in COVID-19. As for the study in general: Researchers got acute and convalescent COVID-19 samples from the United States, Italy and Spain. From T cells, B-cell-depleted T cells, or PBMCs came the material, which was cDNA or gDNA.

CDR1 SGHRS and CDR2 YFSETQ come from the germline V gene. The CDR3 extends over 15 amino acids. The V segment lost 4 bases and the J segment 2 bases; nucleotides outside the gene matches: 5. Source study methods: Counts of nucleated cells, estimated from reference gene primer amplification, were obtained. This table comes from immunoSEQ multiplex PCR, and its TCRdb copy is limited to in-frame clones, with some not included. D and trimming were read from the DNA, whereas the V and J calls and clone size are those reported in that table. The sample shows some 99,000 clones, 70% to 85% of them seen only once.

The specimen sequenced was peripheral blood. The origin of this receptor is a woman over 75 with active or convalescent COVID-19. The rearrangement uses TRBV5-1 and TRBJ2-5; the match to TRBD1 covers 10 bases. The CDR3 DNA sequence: TGCGCCAGCAGCAACCTGGGACAGGGGCAAGAGACCCAGTACTTC. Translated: CASSNLGQGQETQYF. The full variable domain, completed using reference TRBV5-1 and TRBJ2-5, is KAGVTQTPRYLIKTRGQQVTLSCSPISGHRSVSWYQQTPGQGLQFLFEYFSETQRNKGNFPGRFSGRQFSNSRSEMNVSTLELGDSALYLCASSNLGQGQETQYFGPGTRLLVL.